This T cell receptor (beta chain) was found in a study of T cell responses to AZD1222 COVID-19 vaccine. Using immunoSEQ multiplex PCR, the repertoire was profiled, and TCRdb retains in-frame clones only, with some absent. The table shows 150,000 or so clones, with approximately 94% occurring only once. The CDR3 length is 19 residues. The trim removed 5 bases at V and 3 bases at J, leaving 18 bases unmatched. The germline V gene encodes CDR1 LNHDA and CDR2 SQIVND (reference sequence). This receptor was obtained from an adult in good health. Sequencing was performed on peripheral blood, taken on day 0 of AZD1222 vaccination. The J gene is TRBJ1-1, the V gene TRBV19, with TRBD1 identical over 10 bases. For the CDR3, the DNA is TGTGCCAGTAGTGCCCTAACCGGGACAGGGGTTATGAGGGACACTGAAGCTTTCTTT. Translating gives CASSALTGTGVMRDTEAFF.